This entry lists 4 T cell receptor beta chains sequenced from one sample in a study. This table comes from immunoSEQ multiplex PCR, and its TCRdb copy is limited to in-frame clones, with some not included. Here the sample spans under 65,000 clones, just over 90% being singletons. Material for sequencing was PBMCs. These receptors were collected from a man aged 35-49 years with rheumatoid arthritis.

CDR3 sequence (DNA): TGTGCCAGTAGTCTATACAGTTTTAATGGCAATCAGCCCCAGCATTTT. As protein: CASSLYSFNGNQPQHF. The chain is built from TRBV19 and TRBJ1-5; D is unresolved. Between the trimmed V and J ends, which lost 5 bases and 2 bases, there was a span of 16 bases. Germline V gene data show CDR1 as LNHDA and CDR2 as SQIVND (reference sequence). The CDR3 has 16 amino acids. Full variable domain (remainder filled in from reference TRBV19 and TRBJ1-5): DGGITQSPKYLFRKEGQNVTLSCEQNLNHDAMYWYRQDPGQGLRLIYYSQIVNDFQKGDIAEGYSVSREKKESFPLTVTSAQKNPTAFYLCASSLYSFNGNQPQHFGDGTRLSIL.

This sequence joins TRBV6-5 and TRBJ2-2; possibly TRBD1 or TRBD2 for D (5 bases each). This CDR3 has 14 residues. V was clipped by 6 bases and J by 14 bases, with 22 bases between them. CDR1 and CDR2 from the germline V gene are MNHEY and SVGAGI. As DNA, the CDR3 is TGTGCCAGCAGCCACGATGGGACCCGCCCTTTTCTGTTTTTT. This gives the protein CASSHDGTRPFLFF.

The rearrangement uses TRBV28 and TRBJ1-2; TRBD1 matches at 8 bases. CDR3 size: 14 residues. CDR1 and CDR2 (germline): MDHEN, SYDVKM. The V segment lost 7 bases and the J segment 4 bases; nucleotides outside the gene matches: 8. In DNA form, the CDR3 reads TGTGCCAGCAAAGCGGCAGGGGGCGTCTATGGCTACACCTTC. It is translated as CASKAAGGVYGYTF.

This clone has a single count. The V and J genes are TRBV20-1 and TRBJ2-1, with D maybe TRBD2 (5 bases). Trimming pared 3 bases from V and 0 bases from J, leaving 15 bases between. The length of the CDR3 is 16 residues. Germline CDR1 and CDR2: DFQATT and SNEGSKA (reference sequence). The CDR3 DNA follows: TGCAGTGCTAGTCTAGCTTTACCGAGCTCCTACAATGAGCAGTTCTTC. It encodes CSASLALPSSYNEQFF.